This TCR beta chain was recovered during a study of blood T cells in healthy people across ages (dated by TCRdb to 2014 to 2015). With regard to the full study: In model experiments, roughly one uniquely barcoded TCR beta cDNA molecule per two T cells was captured by template switching. For two donors (one aged 18 to 29 and one aged 80 or older), the study analyzed two additional independent replicas of 1 million unique cDNA reads from the same blood draw. To avoid experimental bias, donors of different ages were distributed randomly across sequencing lanes. The donors were divided into four age groups: young (average around 15 years), middle-aged (approximately 39), aged (under 70) and long-lived (roughly 82). The study measured age-related changes in TCR beta repertoire diversity using deep sequencing normalized with unique cDNA molecular identifiers.

Germline trimming amounts to 6 bases on V and 1 base on J, with 4 as the count of junction bases outside the gene matches. Measured from the cysteine to the phenylalanine, the CDR3 is 14 residues long. Of all the DNA, just the CDR3 is kept, 42 bases in frame from base 1. The germline V gene supplies CDR1 SQVTM and CDR2 ANQGSEA. General study outcomes and caveats: Estimates of total diversity from one million sequenced T cells were regarded as lower bounds and underestimates. There was a strong correlation between observed TCR beta diversity and the percentage of naive T cells measured by flow cytometry. As age increased, observed TCR beta diversity per million T cells dropped in a roughly linear way, and a significant reduction was already evident by age 40. Compared with the aged group, the long-lived group had more naive CD4+ T cells, fewer expanded clones and increased TCR diversity, suggesting age selection. Conclusive comparison of naive and antigen-experienced compartments was prevented by the profiling of bulk unsorted PBMCs. Because the CMV infection status of the donors was unknown, age-related changes in expanded clonotypes may potentially have been confounded.

This clonotype was seen many times. Which antigen it targets is not known. No much larger clone exists at a distance of one base, and base qualities are not known. Systemically healthy Caucasian individuals from Russia, some 38 in total and aged about 6 to 95 years, were included as donors. Around 10 milliliters of peripheral blood were collected from each donor into EDTA-treated Vacutainer tubes. Ficoll-Paque density-gradient centrifugation was used to isolate PBMCs, with at least 6.5 million per sample. Trizol reagent was used to extract total RNA from PBMCs, with at least 6 micrograms per sample. Naive CD45RAhigh/CD27high T cell percentages were measured by flow cytometry on a PBMC aliquot from every donor. Library generation was performed with 5' RACE. Sequencing instrument: Illumina HiSeq 2500. A second PCR of roughly 6 to 11 cycles was run with a J-beta primer mix and a sample-barcoded 5' primer. A unique molecular identifier was introduced onto each TCR beta cDNA molecule by a template-switch 5' adaptor carrying 12 random nucleotides. Each sample yielded at least 2.5 million CDR3-containing paired-end reads. First-strand cDNA synthesis was performed from all RNA using the Mint cDNA synthesis kit, with priming by a TRBC-specific oligonucleotide. After uracil-DNA glycosylase treatment, a first 18-cycle PCR used universal primers M1SS and BC2_uni_R on all cDNA. In the authors' own workflow: For normalization, 1 million high-quality reads, each with a distinct molecular identifier, were randomly selected from each sample. Instead of being binned into consensus sequences, reads with shared molecular identifiers were discarded. MiTCR, with a Q25 quality threshold and the strictest error-elimination algorithm, was used for CDR3 identification, clonotype clustering and error correction. A nonparametric unseen species model using Euler transformation provided a lower-bound estimate of total TCR beta diversity. Through fastp at Q25 and MiXCR, TCRdb rebuilt clones from the public reads, retaining in-frame beta chains. Entries are consolidated by CDR3 protein sequence, retaining the most common genes and DNA. TCRdb, rather than the study authors, made the V and J calls. The sample profile shows about 670,000 distinct CDR3 sequences; under 65% of them were found once. The ten most abundant clones make up about 13% of the sample.

The sequence came from a woman older than 75 in good health. The sequenced sample consisted of blood. Here the chain combines TRBV29-1 and TRBJ2-5, and TRBD2 matches 11 of the central bases. The nucleotide sequence is given as TGCAGCGTAGTAGCGGGGGGGACCCAAGAGACCCAGTACTTC. This codes for CSVVAGGTQETQYF.